This T cell receptor (beta chain) was sequenced for a study of blood T cell repertoires in COVID-19. Study as a whole: Acute and convalescent COVID-19 specimens originated in the United States, Italy and Spain. Sources were T cells, B-cell-depleted T cells, or PBMCs; the material itself was cDNA or gDNA.

How the authors handled the data: Counts of nucleated cells, estimated from reference gene primer amplification, were obtained. Some clones are missing from TCRdb's copy, which holds only in-frame ones; the method was immunoSEQ multiplex PCR. That table gives V, J and clone size, and the DNA gave D and trimming. The sample shows 110,000 to 150,000 clones, approximately 90% of them seen only once. The CDR3 has 15 amino acids. V lost 2 bases to trimming and J lost 3 bases; unmatched junction nucleotides: 5. Per the germline V gene, CDR1 is MDHEN and CDR2 is SYDVKM. This clonotype originated in a man aged 55 to 70 with active or convalescent COVID-19. The sequenced material came from peripheral blood. The J gene is TRBJ2-3, the V gene TRBV28; 7 bases are a match to TRBD2. This CDR3 is CASSLIRGGTDTQYF. As DNA, the CDR3 is TGTGCCAGCAGTTTAATACGGGGAGGGACAGATACGCAGTATTTT.